This TCR beta chain appears in the sequencing data of a study of T cell clonotyping in hematopoietic cell transplantation. Findings and limits, study-wide: No sorting was done, leaving CD4 and CD8 contributions mixed. Recipient TCR diversity dropped after transplant; expanded clonotypes rose from day 30 to 180. Few recipient clonotypes overlapped donors; over 95% were de novo at given depth.

V was shortened by 0 bases and J by 2 bases, with 13 bases between the two germline ends. There are 16 residues in the CDR3. Germline loops: CDR1 SGHTA, CDR2 FQGNSA. A word on this clone: Its antigen remains unknown.

Generated by immunoSEQ multiplex PCR, the TCRdb table keeps only in-frame clones and is missing some. The sample has over 10,000 clones; roughly 90% are singletons. This receptor was taken from a man aged 25-45 years in good health. Some clones in this sample may be carry-over from other donors' samples. J is TRBJ1-2 and V is TRBV7-2; the D gene is possibly TRBD1 (5 bases). The sample consisted of peripheral blood mononuclear cells. The DNA of the CDR3 is TGTGCCAGCAGCTTAGCCCCGGGGGGGATGAACTATGGCTACACCTTC. It yields the protein CASSLAPGGMNYGYTF.